The present T cell receptor beta chain was sequenced within a study of OX40 agonist ivuxolimab in advanced cancers. CDR1 and CDR2 (germline): SGHDN, FVKESK. The CDR3 is 15 amino acids. V lost 1 base and J 0 bases, leaving 7 bases between the germline ends. This clone was observed once. Profiling relied on immunoSEQ multiplex PCR, and the TCRdb table lists in-frame clones only, not all of them. Of 55,000 to 85,000 clones listed, roughly 85% were seen once; the top ten hold 2.8%. The TCR comes from an adult with an advanced solid tumor such as melanoma, head and neck, liver or kidney cancer. This chain connects TRBV14 to TRBJ1-3; D is perhaps TRBD1 (5 bases). This specimen consisted of CD4+ or CD8+ T cells sorted from blood, obtained in a trial of the OX40 agonist ivuxolimab. The CDR3 is CASSQGTNSGNTIYF. CDR3 sequence (DNA): TGTGCCAGCAGCCAAGGGACAAACTCTGGAAACACCATATATTTT.